These T cell receptor beta chains were read from a single sample in a study of vaccination and CD4 T cells after COVID-19. MiXCR was run by TCRdb on the PCR reads, yielding one entry per CDR3 protein. In the table there are about 6,800 distinct CDR3 sequences, roughly 80% of which are singletons. What these receptors recognize is not known. Sequences were obtained from CD4+ T cells from blood, cultured in vitro. All receptors derive from a human donor who had recovered from COVID-19. CDR3s include the opening cysteine and the closing phenylalanine or tryptophan. D genes are given only for firm matches. Clone size is given for some rows only: seen once, a few or many times, or a class if the clone is expanded.

CDR3 protein,CDR3 length,V gene,clone size,D gene
CASSSELAESSYEQYF,16,TRBV6-5,NA,NA
CASSFLSGANVLTF,14,TRBV27,NA,NA
CASSPDVGNQPQHF,14,TRBV6-1,NA,NA
CASSPVSGRTSYEQYF,16,TRBV6-1,NA,TRBD2
CASSPGTGGAREQPQHF,17,TRBV27,NA,TRBD1
CSARVRAGLRLTKTYNEQFF,20,TRBV20-1,few,NA
CASSRTGASTDTQYF,15,TRBV7-7,NA,TRBD1
CASSADRGRETQYF,14,TRBV6-1,once,TRBD1
CATSIRDRSYEQYF,14,TRBV15,NA,TRBD1
CASSARGQPQHF,12,TRBV7-2,NA,NA
CASSLEGNRETQYF,14,TRBV5-4,NA,NA
CASSPGDFQPQHF,13,TRBV7-2,NA,NA
CASSTTGRGRGGQPQHF,17,TRBV28,NA,TRBD1
CSARDWARQGASQPQHF,17,TRBV20-1,NA,TRBD1
CASSKIQGAKPYEQYF,16,TRBV6-1,NA,TRBD1
CATSDRGRQGETQYF,15,TRBV19,NA,TRBD1